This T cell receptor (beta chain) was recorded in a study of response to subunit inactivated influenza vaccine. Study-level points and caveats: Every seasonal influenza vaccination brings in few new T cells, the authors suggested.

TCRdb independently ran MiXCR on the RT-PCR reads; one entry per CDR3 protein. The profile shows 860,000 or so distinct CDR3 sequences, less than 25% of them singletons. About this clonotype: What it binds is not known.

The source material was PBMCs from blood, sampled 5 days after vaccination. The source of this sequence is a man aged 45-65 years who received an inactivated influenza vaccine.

The CDR3 bases are TGTGCCACCAGCCGCCTCCTCGAGAGCACAGATACGCAGTATTTT. Translation gives CATSRLLESTDTQYF. The chain links TRBV15 to TRBJ2-3; D not certain. The CDR3 spans 15 residues. Germline values: CDR1 LNHNV, CDR2 YYDKDF (reference sequence). V lost 5 bases and J lost 0, with 12 bases in between.